This TCR beta chain was identified during a study of spatial heterogeneity in lung cancer. The CDR3 has 14 amino acids. The ends were cut back, 0 bases at V and 0 bases at J, with 7 bases in the middle. CDR1 and CDR2 (germline): SGDLS, YYNGEE. TCRdb passed the 5' RACE reads through MiXCR, listing each CDR3 protein once. The table records about 3,700 distinct CDR3 sequences, about a sixth of them present only once. As for time point: sample taken at primary tumor resection. Whole RNA from tumor, nontumor lung or frozen PBMC was sequenced unsorted. Donation came from 70 or so patients with untreated early-stage non-small cell lung cancer.

The J gene is TRBJ2-7, the V gene TRBV9, with D uncertain. The input for sequencing was PBMCs, taken at surgery. The receptor was derived from a male donor with early-stage non-small cell lung cancer. CDR3 region: CASSVGGNSYEQYF. In DNA, the CDR3 is TGTGCCAGCAGCGTAGGGGGTAACTCCTACGAGCAGTACTTC.